Listed below are T cell receptor beta chains from one sample, sequenced in a study of beta chain features in type 1 diabetes. Some clones are missing from TCRdb's copy, which holds only in-frame ones; the method was immunoSEQ multiplex PCR. Of around 650,000 clones listed, 9.5% to 15% are singletons. Input material: naive CD4+ T cells from blood. These receptors were taken from a man between 25 and 39 years old with type 1 diabetes. Each CDR3 is given without its conserved first and last residue. D genes are given only for firm matches.

J | D | V | CDR3
TRBJ1-4 | TRBD1 | TRBV7-2 | ASSLEGQAVGEKLF
TRBJ2-6 | NA | TRBV4-3 | ASSQESNSGANVLT
TRBJ1-1 | TRBD1 | TRBV29-1 | SVTGTGGVRTEAF
TRBJ2-1 | NA | TRBV11-3 | ASSLQLAGDNEQF
TRBJ2-7 | NA | TRBV21-1 | ASREGEQGWEQY
TRBJ1-4 | TRBD1 | TRBV2 | ASSAGQGIEKLF
TRBJ2-1 | TRBD1 | TRBV12-5 | ASGFADRGYGSEQF
TRBJ1-2 | TRBD1 | TRBV25-1 | ASSEREGAGYGYT
TRBJ2-7 | TRBD2 | TRBV6-5 | ASKRGTNYEQY
TRBJ2-1 | NA | TRBV9 | ASSKYTGFGNEQF
TRBJ2-2 | NA | TRBV7-2 | ASSPLGGELF
TRBJ2-3 | NA | TRBV4-3 | ASSQVSSSTDTQY
TRBJ2-2 | NA | TRBV7-8 | ASSLDRNTGELF
TRBJ1-6 | TRBD1 | TRBV9 | ASSVEGRGNSPLH
TRBJ2-7 | TRBD1 | TRBV5-1 | ASRRLAGGLYEQY
TRBJ1-3 | NA | TRBV5-4 | ASSVGVTGNTIY
TRBJ2-6 | TRBD1 | TRBV6-5 | ASSSNRGSGANVLT
TRBJ1-1 | NA | TRBV5-4 | ASSFGRGLKAEAF
TRBJ1-2 | TRBD1 | TRBV2 | ASRGDRTNYGYT
TRBJ1-1 | TRBD1 | TRBV25-1 | ASSGVVGTGDTEAF
TRBJ1-2 | NA | TRBV30 | AWNGGGEGGYT
TRBJ1-2 | TRBD1 | TRBV11-2 | ASSLGQDYGYT
TRBJ1-5 | NA | TRBV19 | ASSNPENQPQH
TRBJ1-2 | NA | TRBV25-1 | ASSPGTRGYGYT
TRBJ2-1 | TRBD1 | TRBV19 | ASSWTGVSYNEQF
TRBJ1-1 | TRBD1 | TRBV7-9 | ASSPGTGMNTEAF
TRBJ1-2 | NA | TRBV7-2 | ASTSSRADGGYT
TRBJ1-1 | NA | TRBV6-5 | ASSLQPMNTEAF
TRBJ2-3 | NA | TRBV7-2 | ASSADREDTQY
TRBJ1-6 | NA | TRBV4-3 | ASSQGSGARYNSPLH
TRBJ2-1 | NA | TRBV27 | ASSLNWQSNEQF
TRBJ1-2 | TRBD1 | TRBV11-2 | ASSLGGTGHYGYT
TRBJ1-1 | NA | TRBV11-1 | ASSFGPITEAF
TRBJ2-2 | NA | TRBV7-9 | ASSSAWQLF
TRBJ1-5 | NA | TRBV4-3 | ASSQVRGDGNQPQH
TRBJ2-5 | TRBD2 | TRBV7-2 | ASSSGLVVAETQY
TRBJ2-2 | NA | TRBV14 | ASSPDNRANTGELF
TRBJ1-2 | TRBD1 | TRBV6-5 | ASSFLDRGDYGYT
TRBJ2-7 | NA | TRBV28 | ASSFLGEQY
TRBJ1-1 | TRBD1 | TRBV18 | ASSPQGQTSNTEAF
TRBJ1-5 | TRBD1 | TRBV30 | AWSARAGGNQPQH
TRBJ2-1 | NA | TRBV25-1 | ASRLTGTFQPHEQF
TRBJ2-5 | TRBD1 | TRBV7-6 | ASSLAGQVRETQY
TRBJ2-7 | NA | TRBV7-2 | ASSASNGYGEQY
TRBJ2-5 | TRBD2 | TRBV29-1 | SAREAGSQETQY
TRBJ1-2 | NA | TRBV6-5 | ASSYSGYGYT
TRBJ1-1 | NA | TRBV15 | ATSSGMLPVGTEAF
TRBJ2-5 | TRBD2 | TRBV4-3 | ASSQAGTSVYQETQY
TRBJ2-3 | NA | TRBV10-3 | AITPGGGGLNTQY
TRBJ2-1 | NA | TRBV7-2 | ASSLGDHNEQF
TRBJ1-4 | NA | TRBV29-1 | SVEDLQGQQTGEKLF
TRBJ2-5 | NA | TRBV6-6 | ASSPGAETQY
TRBJ2-1 | TRBD2 | TRBV7-2 | ASGGSGGRNEQF
TRBJ2-4 | TRBD1 | TRBV28 | ASSADRDLAKNIQY